The entry below describes one T cell receptor (beta chain). Per the study methods: The authors estimated nucleated cell counts from reference gene primer amplification. Libraries were prepared by immunoSEQ multiplex PCR; TCRdb keeps only in-frame clonotypes and omits some of them. V, J and clone size are taken as reported in that table, and D and trimming were inferred from the DNA itself. The profile shows approximately 160,000 clones, 90% to 95% of them singletons. Germline CDR1 and CDR2: LGHNA and YNFKEQ. The CDR3 contains 15 residues. V was shortened by 1 base and J by 5 bases, with 12 bases between the two germline ends. Patients of the Seattle cohort, enrolled during active infection, were followed longitudinally. The data were obtained in a study of blood T cell repertoires in COVID-19. Study at large: The United States, Italy and Spain supplied acute and convalescent COVID-19 samples.

This rearrangement joins TRBV4-2 to TRBJ2-1; tentatively, D is TRBD1 (6 bases). This receptor was identified in an older woman with COVID-19, enrolled during active disease. The sample comprised peripheral blood. CDR3 DNA: TGTGCCAGCAGCCAAGTATCAGGACAGAACAATGAGCAGTTCTTC. It is translated as CASSQVSGQNNEQFF.